This entry features one T cell receptor (beta chain) sequence. Its antigen specificity is not known. With the read ending 3 residues before the CDR3 end, the germline J gene is used to fill in that end. Counted from cysteine to phenylalanine, this CDR3 has 14 amino acids. Shown are 33 bases from within the CDR3, in frame from base 1. Trimming takes 5 bases off V and 5 bases off J; junction bases not matched to a gene: 8. CDR1 and CDR2 are read off the germline V gene as SGHTA and FQGTGA. Every participant had a single incident cervical HPV16 infection, and prevalent HPV16 infections were excluded. Cervical HPV DNA was detected by MY09/MY11 PCR, and genotyping was performed by dot-blot hybridization. Roughly 16 mL of heparinized blood were centrifuged, and the buffy coat was split into aliquots, frozen at -30 degrees C, and then kept at -80 degrees C. QIAGEN kits were used to extract genomic DNA from buffy coat specimens.

TCR beta CDR3 regions were amplified by multiplex PCR using the immunoSEQ assay from an average of 1200 ng genomic DNA per sample. To correct primer bias, the assay used a complete synthetic TCR repertoire to set an amplification baseline. The amplicons were sequenced on the Illumina platform. The authors' analysis ran thus. Sequence errors were corrected by clustering with frequency ratios and a modified nearest-neighbor algorithm, and the sequences were then analyzed in the immunoSEQ Analyzer using IMGT gene definitions. At each rarefaction depth, TCR richness and evenness were averaged across 20 rarefaction repeats, and samples with fewer sequences than that depth were excluded. V, D and J gene relative abundances were compared between groups with Wilcoxon rank sum tests, applying FDR correction. For the blinded duplicates, the intraclass correlation was 95% to 96% for TCR richness and averaged 76.4% across some 66 gene segments. In TCRdb, the immuneACCESS table is reduced to in-frame sequences with V and J assigned. These tables do not hold every clone; where another copy was compared, an unresolved V gene accounts for under half, and the others remain unexplained. The V and J calls and clone size were taken over from that table, and D and trimming were inferred from the DNA. This sample's table has entries for approximately 39,000 clones. Around 1.7% of the sample is taken by the ten largest.

The data belong to a study of T cells in women clearing cervical HPV infection listed by TCRdb under 2018. With regard to the full study: The cases were about two dozen women with histologically confirmed HPV16-related CIN3 or worse, and 2 of those women had invasive cancers. Controls were more than 20 women whose single incident HPV16 infection cleared within 12 months without precancer or cancer developing. Blood from cases was collected at the visit at which the lesion was first identified, whereas blood from controls was collected once infection was no longer detected. For cases, the median interval between lesion detection and blood sampling was over 130 days, with an interquartile range of about 85 to 210 days. HLA typing was available for only a few women, so HLA type could not be excluded as a confounder. The exploratory proof-of-principle case-control study was nested within the Guanacaste HPV Natural History Study in Costa Rica and compared TCR repertoires across cervical HPV16 outcomes. Cases were matched to controls by age within five years and by the year the sample was collected. Cases had a median age of approximately 35 years and controls had a median age of around 40, with no significant differences in baseline characteristics. In the parent cohort, roughly 10,000 women aged 18 or older were enrolled in Guanacaste, Costa Rica, during about 1993 to 1994 and were followed for seven years. Quality controls consisted of five blinded duplicates per group, for a total of some 60 samples made up of 50 or so participants and ten or so replicates.

General conclusions and limits of the study: Cases had lower TRBV6-7 relative abundance than controls (about 0.1% versus 0.15%; Bonferroni P = 0.0008). The cross-sectional design could not show whether associations preceded infection or resulted from it; effector/memory subsets and HPV-specific T cells were not isolated. Because T-cell numbers per sample were unknown, differences in richness could reflect varying T-cell content rather than repertoire biology. By combining richness with V gene abundances, random forest classifiers separated cases from controls with an estimated AUC of under 0.85. Significantly higher TCR repertoire richness was observed in CIN3+ cases than in controls across sequencing depths, whereas no difference in evenness was found.

The sample consisted of blood buffy coat. The TCR was taken from a woman between 18 and 75 years old with a cervical HPV16 infection that either progressed to CIN3+ or cleared (not recorded which). The sequence links TRBV7-3 to TRBJ1-1; the central 7 bases match TRBD1. CDR3 region: CASSRQGEETEAFF. The CDR3 DNA, read in part, is TGTGCCAGCAGCCGTCAGGGGGAAGAAACTGAA. The full variable domain, with segments outside the CDR3 supplied by the reference TRBV7-3 and TRBJ1-1 proteins, appears as GAGVSQTPSNKVTEKGKYVELRCDPISGHTALYWYRQSLGQGPEFLIYFQGTGAADDSGLPNDRFFAVRPEGSVSTLKIQRTERGDSAVYLCASSRQGEETEAFFGQGTRLTVV.